The T cell receptor beta chain under discussion was sequenced for a study of chemoradiotherapy in HPV16-positive cancers. As regards this clone: Its antigen is currently unknown.

The CDR3 runs to 16 residues. The germline V and J ends were trimmed by 0 bases and 2 bases, with 14 bases remaining between them. Germline lookup yields CDR1 SGHNT and CDR2 YYREEE (reference sequence). Study-level results: Candidate HPV-specific clones and E7-related TCR motifs grew in tumor during treatment. Functional assays defining HPV-specific T cells used only a couple of HPV16-positive patients.

Generated by immunoSEQ multiplex PCR, the TCRdb table keeps only in-frame clones and is missing some. The sample contains 3,300 or so clones, around 89% of which appear only once. This TCR derives from a human donor with HPV-associated anogenital cancer. The chain has TRBV5-4 and TRBJ2-5, with D perhaps being TRBD1 or TRBD2 (5 bases each). Here the sequenced sample was tumor tissue, taken from a patient who underwent chemoradiotherapy. The CDR3 DNA reads TGTGCCAGCAGCTTGGGAGGGGCCCATAAACAAGAGACCCAGTACTTC. This sequence encodes CASSLGGAHKQETQYF.